This T cell receptor beta chain emerged from a study of monozygotic twins with inflammatory bowel disease (dated 2019 in TCRdb). Background for the entire study: The full study comprised around 28 monozygotic twin pairs: nine German pairs (four IBD-concordant, five IBD-discordant) and 19 IBD-discordant Danish pairs. Disease-associated traits were sought mainly through comparisons between IBD patients and their genetically identical healthy co-twins within discordant pairs. Each individual had, on average, about 151 000 unique TCRalpha sequences and 181 000 unique TCRbeta sequences available for analysis. The investigation overall reported the following: IBD patients shared fewer clonotypes with other individuals than healthy twins did, most markedly in patients showing signs of disease activity. Concordant and discordant twins showed no difference in repertoire similarity, possibly because of limited statistical power. The results gave no support for a single strong signal or clonotype linked to IBD. The analysis was unable to tell apart different T cell subtypes. A decrease in TCRbeta repertoire diversity, as measured by inverse Simpson index, was observed in IBD patients compared with their healthy co-twins. Because patients received different immunosuppressive treatments, the repertoires may have picked up extra background noise and variability between individuals.

From each donor, a roughly 2.5 ml peripheral blood sample was collected into PAXgene tubes and stored at -80 degrees C. Without any T cell sorting, total RNA was extracted from whole blood using the PAXgene blood miRNA kit on an automated QIAcube. Peripheral blood from monozygotic twin pairs who were concordant or discordant for inflammatory bowel disease underwent deep TCRalpha and TCRbeta repertoire profiling using unique molecular barcoding. Smoking habits were recorded for all twin pairs, and each individual was classified as a current, former or never smoker. Concerning this clonotype itself: Its antigen target is currently unknown.

Library preparation employed 5' RACE. Each TCR library was prepared from about 3,300 ng of total RNA. cDNA was synthesized with SMARTScribe reverse transcriptase in eight separate reactions per sample. During cDNA synthesis, template switching introduced unique molecular identifiers that contained a 6-nucleotide sample barcode. TCRalpha and TCRbeta cDNA was amplified by two nested PCRs of 16 and 9 cycles, with bead purification after each PCR. Before amplification, the cDNA was treated with uracil DNA-glycosylase and purified using the QIAquick PCR purification kit. In the second PCR, Illumina TruSeq-compatible adapters and sample-specific barcodes were added. TapeStation and Qubit were used to check library quality and concentration, and 5 ng of each library was pooled. The pooled libraries were sequenced with 2 x 100 bp reads and custom sequencing primers on an Illumina HiSeq2500 single-index Rapid Run. On the authors' methods: MiGEC version 1.2.6 was used for UMI-based consensus assembly to correct PCR and sequencing errors. V(D)J alignment, clonotype assembly and CDR3 extraction were performed with MiXCR version 2.1.1. Gene usage, clonotype sharing and MAIT/NKT TCR abundance were normalised by analysing the top 1000, 10 000 and 20 000 clonotypes per sample. Diversity was computed as the inverse Simpson index with the vegan R package after downsampling to 27 000 UMIs. Paired Mann-Whitney U tests were applied to discordant twin pairs, and Benjamini-Hochberg correction was used for multiple testing. One entry per CDR3 protein sequence results from the TCRdb reprocessing of the reads, with DNA left out. Here the V and J calls rest on TCRdb's processing, not on the authors' analysis. The table held for this sample gives over 120,000 distinct CDR3 sequences. The biggest ten clones account for 0.95% to 1.5% of the sample.

The CDR3 covers 16 residues, taking in both the cysteine and the phenylalanine. DNA is not on record. The germline V gene (reference sequence) gives CDR1 as SGHKS and CDR2 as YYEKEE. Rearrangement joined TRBV5-5 to TRBJ1-1; with no DNA, the TCRdb D assignment of TRBD1 cannot be verified. The receptor's source is a human donor with ulcerative colitis or Crohn's disease, or a healthy co-twin of an affected twin (not recorded which). The sequencing sample was made of blood. The CDR3 amino acid sequence is: CASSFLRTGLNTEAFF.